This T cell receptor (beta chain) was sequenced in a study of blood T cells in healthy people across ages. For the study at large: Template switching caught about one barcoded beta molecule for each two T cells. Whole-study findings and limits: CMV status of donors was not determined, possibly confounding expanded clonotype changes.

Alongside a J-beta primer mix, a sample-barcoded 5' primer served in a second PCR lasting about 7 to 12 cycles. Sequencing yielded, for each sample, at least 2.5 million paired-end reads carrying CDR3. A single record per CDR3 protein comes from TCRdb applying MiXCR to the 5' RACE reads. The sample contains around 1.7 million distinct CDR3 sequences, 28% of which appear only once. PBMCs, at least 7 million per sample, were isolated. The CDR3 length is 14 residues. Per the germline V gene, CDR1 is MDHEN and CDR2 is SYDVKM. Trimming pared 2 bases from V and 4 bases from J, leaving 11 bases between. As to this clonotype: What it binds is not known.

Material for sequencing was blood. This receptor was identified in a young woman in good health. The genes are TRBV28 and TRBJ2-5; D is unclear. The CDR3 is CASSLTRYGETQYF. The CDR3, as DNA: TGTGCCAGCAGTTTAACGCGGTACGGAGAGACCCAGTACTTC. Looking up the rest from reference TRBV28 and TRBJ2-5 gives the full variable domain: DVKVTQSSRYLVKRTGEKVFLECVQDMDHENMFWYRQDPGLGLRLIYFSYDVKMKEKGDIPEGYSVSREKKERFSLILESASTNQTSMYLCASSLTRYGETQYFGPGTRLLVL.